The clone carrying this T cell receptor beta chain was counted between two and nine times. The data are from a study of T-cell memory formation after mild COVID-19. TCRdb reanalysed the 5' RACE reads using MiXCR and keeps one entry per CDR3 protein. In the table there are hundreds of thousands of distinct CDR3 sequences, approximately 21% of which are singletons. Trimming cost V 0 bases and J 4 bases, with 16 bases left between them. Germline CDR1 reads SGDLS; CDR2 reads YYNGEE. This CDR3 is built from 16 residues. The sequencing sample was made of PBMCs or a T cell subset sorted from them (not recorded which). The V gene is TRBV9, the J gene TRBJ1-2, with unresolved D. The clonotype originates from an adult woman who had mild COVID-19 (a few samples of this study predate the infection). Cell type and time point are not known. The CDR3 is CASSVEDIPQLYGYTF. The DNA for the CDR3 is TGTGCCAGCAGCGTAGAAGACATCCCCCAACTCTATGGCTACACCTTC.